This T cell receptor beta chain stems from a study of shared clonotypes between healthy human individuals (dated by TCRdb to 2019 to 2021). Background on the whole study: Three men and a couple of women, aged 18 to 49 years, made up the cohort. Per donor, three plates each were used for CD4 naive and CD4 memory, two for CD8 naive, and one for CD8 memory. To estimate repertoire size and how much clonotypes are shared between individuals, the study performed deep sequencing of blood TCR repertoires from roughly five healthy adults. Different laboratories and diverse techniques were used to prepare libraries and sequence TCR repertoires, to increase sequencing depth and limit assay-specific biases. Leukapheresis yielded between about 0.8 and 8.9 billion PBMCs per donor. Paper-wide results and their limitations: Sampling was restricted to blood, and TCR repertoires in tissue are likely to differ from TCR repertoires in blood. Approximately 5% of naive CD4, roughly 3.5% of naive CD8, roughly 2.4% of memory CD4, and 0.4% of memory CD8 clonotypes were shared across several donors. Larger estimated clonotype richness was generally found for naive subsets than for memory subsets. Pairwise subsampling indicated that sequencing depth was expected to affect the degree of clonotype sharing among donors. Incomplete sequencing was indicated by rarefaction of sorted-subset datasets, despite the large sequencing depth. Higher generation probabilities were observed for clonotypes shared by all four sorted-subset donors than for non-shared clonotypes. The small number of donors limited the genetic and exposure-history diversity represented.

V is cut by 0 bases and J by 3 bases, and the space between the germline ends is 3 bases. CDR1 and CDR2 are read off the germline V gene as SGHAT and FQNNGV. Taken from cysteine to phenylalanine, the CDR3 has 12 residues. CDR3 DNA only is kept here, 36 bases in frame from base 1. CD8 naive samples were CD45RO-negative cells positively selected for CCR7, giving a CD45RA+CCR7+ population that excluded TemRA cells. The donors were healthy, HIV-negative adults with no recently reported acute infections or vaccinations. Only Caucasian adults living in Nashville, Tennessee, USA were represented among the donors. Blood was collected by leukapheresis, and PBMCs were isolated by Ficoll-Histopaque density gradient centrifugation and then cryopreserved in liquid nitrogen vapor phase. Purity and quantity of every magnetically sorted T cell population were checked by analytical flow cytometry. Each sorted fraction had its genomic DNA isolated and then quantified by UV absorbance on a Nanodrop 2000c.

There are a few counts of this clone. Its antigen specificity is not known. No base qualities exist here, and no much larger clone lies one base off it. Different DNA sequences within this sample yield the same CDR3. Using the deep immunoSEQ assay, multiplex PCR amplified TCR CDR3 regions from genomic DNA. Genomic DNA extracted from each cell subset was distributed evenly over all wells of several immunoSEQ 96-well plates, and each plate served as one replicate. For sorted subsets, each replicate PCR was loaded with approximately 0.2 ug genomic DNA, equivalent to 25,000 to 30,000 T cell genomes. The purified libraries were quantified using a Qubit 3.0 fluorometer, sized with a Bioanalyzer 2100, and then quantified again using the KAPA Library Quantification kit. Each immunoSEQ 96-well plate was sequenced on its own single-read 150-cycle Illumina NextSeq 550 flow cell. Processing in the source paper ran as follows. Because the immunoSEQ output included only junctional sequences and no quality scores, the filtering could not be the same as the filtering used for full-length reads. Sequences were annotated with PyIR, a Python wrapper for IgBLAST v1.9, using IMGT germline references to assign V/J genes and CDR3. Reads with weak V/J assignments (E-value above 1e-6), missing CDR3, stop codons, out-of-frame junctions, or ambiguous translated residues were removed. V3J clonotypes were defined as sequences sharing an identical inferred V gene, J gene, and CDR3 amino acid sequence. Percentage overlap between repertoires was calculated by dividing the number of shared unique clonotypes by the size of the smaller repertoire. Repertoire richness was assessed with RTK rarefaction, the Chao1 estimator, and Recon v2.1 estimates of unobserved clonotypes. Generation probabilities for all TCRbeta clonotypes obtained by the gDNA method from four donors were computed using OLGA. What TCRdb holds here is the immuneACCESS table cut down to in-frame rearrangements. Part of the clones is not present; checked against another copy, under half of the missing clones reflect an unresolved V gene, and the others are unexplained. V, J and clone size are taken as reported in that table, and D and trimming were inferred from the DNA itself. The table for this sample lists about 2.1 million clones; roughly 93% of them were counted only once. The ten biggest clones cover over 1.5% of the sample.

The TCR was taken from a man aged 18 to 35 in good health. Some clones in this sample may be carry-over from other donors' samples. Source material: naive CD8+ T cells from PBMCs. The label giving this sample's cell subset or site can be read as: CD45RA+CCR7+. Recombination connected TRBV11-2 to TRBJ2-7; the D gene cannot be named for sure. In nucleotides, the sequence is TGTGCCAGCAGCTTAGAGGGCTACGAGCAGTACTTC. Translated, this is CASSLEGYEQYF.